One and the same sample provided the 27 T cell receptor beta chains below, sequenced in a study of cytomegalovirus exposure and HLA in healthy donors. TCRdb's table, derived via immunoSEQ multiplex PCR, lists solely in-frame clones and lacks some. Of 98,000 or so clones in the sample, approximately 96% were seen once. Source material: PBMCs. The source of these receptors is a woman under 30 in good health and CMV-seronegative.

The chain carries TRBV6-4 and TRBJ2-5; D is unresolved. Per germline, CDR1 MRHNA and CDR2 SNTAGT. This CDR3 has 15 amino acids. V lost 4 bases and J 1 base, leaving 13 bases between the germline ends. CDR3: CASSAISGSQETQYF. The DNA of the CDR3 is TGTGCCAGCAGTGCCATTTCAGGCAGCCAAGAGACCCAGTACTTC.

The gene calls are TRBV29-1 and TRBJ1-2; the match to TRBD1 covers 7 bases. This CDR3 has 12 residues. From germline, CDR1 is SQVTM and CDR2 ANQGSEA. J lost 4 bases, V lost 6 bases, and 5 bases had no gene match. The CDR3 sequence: CSVLGTVYGYTF. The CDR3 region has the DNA TGCAGCGTCCTAGGGACAGTCTATGGCTACACCTTC.

Here the CDR3 DNA reads TGTGCCACCAGCAGCGACTGGACAGCCCGGGTTGAGCAGTTCTTC. The encoded protein is CATSSDWTARVEQFF. This chain uses TRBV15 with TRBJ2-1; tentatively, D is TRBD1 (6 bases). The V and J ends lost 3 bases and 9 bases respectively, with 18 bases between them. CDR1 and CDR2 (germline): LNHNV, YYDKDF (reference sequence). This CDR3 contains 15 residues.

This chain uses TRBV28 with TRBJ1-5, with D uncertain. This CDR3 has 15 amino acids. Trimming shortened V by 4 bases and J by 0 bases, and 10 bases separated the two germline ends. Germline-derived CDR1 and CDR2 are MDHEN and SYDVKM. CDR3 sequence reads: CASSSLDYSNQPQHF. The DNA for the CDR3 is TGTGCCAGCAGTTCCTTAGATTATAGCAATCAGCCCCAGCATTTT.

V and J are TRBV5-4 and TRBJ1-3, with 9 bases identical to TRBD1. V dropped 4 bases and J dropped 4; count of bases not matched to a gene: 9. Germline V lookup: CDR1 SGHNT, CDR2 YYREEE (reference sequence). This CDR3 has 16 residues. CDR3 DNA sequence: TGTGCCAGCAGCCGGACCGGGACAGGGCCCGGAAACACCATATATTTT. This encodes CASSRTGTGPGNTIYF.

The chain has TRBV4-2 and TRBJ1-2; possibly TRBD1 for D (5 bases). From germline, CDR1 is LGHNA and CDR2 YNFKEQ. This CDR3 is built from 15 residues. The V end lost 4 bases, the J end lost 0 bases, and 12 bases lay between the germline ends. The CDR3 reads CASSPAGSTNYGYTF. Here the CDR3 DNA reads TGTGCCAGCAGCCCAGCAGGGTCAACTAACTATGGCTACACCTTC.

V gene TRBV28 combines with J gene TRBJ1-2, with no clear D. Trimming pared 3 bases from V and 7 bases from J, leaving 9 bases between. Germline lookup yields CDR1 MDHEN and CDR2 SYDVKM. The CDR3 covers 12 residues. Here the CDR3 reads CASSFRVRGYTF. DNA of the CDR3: TGTGCCAGCAGTTTTCGGGTACGTGGCTACACCTTC.

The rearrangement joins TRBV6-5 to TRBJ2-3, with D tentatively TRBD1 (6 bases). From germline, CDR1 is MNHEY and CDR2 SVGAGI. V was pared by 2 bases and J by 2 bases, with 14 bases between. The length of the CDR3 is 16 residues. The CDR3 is CASSYTAGAVTDTQYF. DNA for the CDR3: TGTGCCAGCAGTTACACTGCAGGGGCCGTCACAGATACGCAGTATTTT.

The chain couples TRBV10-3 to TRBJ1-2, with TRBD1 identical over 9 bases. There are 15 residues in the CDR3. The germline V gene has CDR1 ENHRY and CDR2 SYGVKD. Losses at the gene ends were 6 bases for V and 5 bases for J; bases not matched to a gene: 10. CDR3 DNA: TGTGCCATCAGCCGAACAGGGGGCGAGGAATATGGCTACACCTTC. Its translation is CAISRTGGEEYGYTF.

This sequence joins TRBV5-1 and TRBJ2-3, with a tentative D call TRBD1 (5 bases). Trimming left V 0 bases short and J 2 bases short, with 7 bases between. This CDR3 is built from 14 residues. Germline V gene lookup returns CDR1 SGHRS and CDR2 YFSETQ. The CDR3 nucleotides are TGCGCCAGCAGCTTGGGACAGAACACAGATACGCAGTATTTT. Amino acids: CASSLGQNTDTQYF.

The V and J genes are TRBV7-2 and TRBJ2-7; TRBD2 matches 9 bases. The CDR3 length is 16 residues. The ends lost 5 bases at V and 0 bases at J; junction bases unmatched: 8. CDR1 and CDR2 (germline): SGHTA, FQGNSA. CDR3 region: CASSASWTSVSYEQYF. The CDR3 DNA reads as TGTGCCAGCAGCGCCTCTTGGACTAGCGTCTCCTACGAGCAGTACTTC.

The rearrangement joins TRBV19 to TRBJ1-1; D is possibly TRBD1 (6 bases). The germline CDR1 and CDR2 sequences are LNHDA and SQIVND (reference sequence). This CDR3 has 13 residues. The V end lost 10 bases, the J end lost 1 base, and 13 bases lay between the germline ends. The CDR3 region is CATTDSPNTEAFF. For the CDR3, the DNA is TGTGCCACAACGGACAGCCCGAACACTGAAGCTTTCTTT. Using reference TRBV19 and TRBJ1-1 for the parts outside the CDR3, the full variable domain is DGGITQSPKYLFRKEGQNVTLSCEQNLNHDAMYWYRQDPGQGLRLIYYSQIVNDFQKGDIAEGYSVSREKKESFPLTVTSAQKNPTAFYLCATTDSPNTEAFFGQGTRLTVV.

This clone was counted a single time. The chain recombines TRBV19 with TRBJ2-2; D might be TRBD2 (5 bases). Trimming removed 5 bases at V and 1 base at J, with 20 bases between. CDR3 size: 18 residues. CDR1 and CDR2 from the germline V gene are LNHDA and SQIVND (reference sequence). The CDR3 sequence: CASSARPGLFRNTGELFF. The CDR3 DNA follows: TGTGCCAGTAGTGCTAGACCCGGACTTTTCCGGAACACCGGGGAGCTGTTTTTT.

CDR3 DNA sequence: TGTGCCAGCAGTGGACAGGGATATAGCAATCAGCCCCAGCATTTT. This encodes CASSGQGYSNQPQHF. This chain uses TRBV2 with TRBJ1-5, with 7 bases fitting TRBD1. V dropped 4 bases and J dropped 0; count of bases not matched to a gene: 3. CDR3 length: 15 residues. Germline V gives CDR1 SNHLY, CDR2 FYNNEI.

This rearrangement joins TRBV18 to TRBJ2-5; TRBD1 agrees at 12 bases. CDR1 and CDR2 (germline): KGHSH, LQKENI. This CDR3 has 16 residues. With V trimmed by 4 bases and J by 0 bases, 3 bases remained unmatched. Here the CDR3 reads CASSRDRGQYQETQYF. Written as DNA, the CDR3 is TGTGCCAGCTCACGGGACAGGGGGCAGTACCAAGAGACCCAGTACTTC. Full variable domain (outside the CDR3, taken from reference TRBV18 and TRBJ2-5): NAGVMQNPRHLVRRRGQEARLRCSPMKGHSHVYWYRQLPEEGLKFMVYLQKENIIDESGMPKERFSAEFPKEGPSILRIQQVVRGDSAAYFCASSRDRGQYQETQYFGPGTRLLVL.

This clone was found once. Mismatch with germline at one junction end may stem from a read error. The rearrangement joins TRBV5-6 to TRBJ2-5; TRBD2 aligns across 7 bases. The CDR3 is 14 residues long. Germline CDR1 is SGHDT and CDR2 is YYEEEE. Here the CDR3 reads CASSLQTSQGTQYF. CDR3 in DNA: TGTGCCAGCAGCCTACAGACTAGCCAAGGGACCCAGTACTTC. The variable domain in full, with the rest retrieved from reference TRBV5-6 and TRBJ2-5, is DAGVTQSPTHLIKTRGQQVTLRCSPKSGHDTVSWYQQALGQGPQFIFQYYEEEERQRGNFPDRFSGHQFPNYSSELNVNALLLGDSALYLCASSLQTSQGTQYFGPGTRLLVL.

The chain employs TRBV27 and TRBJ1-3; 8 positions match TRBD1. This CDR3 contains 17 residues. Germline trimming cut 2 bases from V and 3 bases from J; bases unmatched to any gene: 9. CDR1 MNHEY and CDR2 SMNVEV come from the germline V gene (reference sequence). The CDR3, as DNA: TGTGCCAGCAGTTTAAACCCCGCAGGGGGCTATGGAAACACCATATATTTT. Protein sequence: CASSLNPAGGYGNTIYF.

CDR3 nucleotides: TGCGCCAGCAGCACGGGACAGCTAGTCGGGGAGCAGTACTTC. Protein product: CASSTGQLVGEQYF. This sequence joins TRBV5-1 and TRBJ2-7, with 7 nucleotides matching TRBD1. J was trimmed by 7 bases and V by 4 bases; bases with no gene match: 11. Germline V CDR1 and CDR2: SGHRS, YFSETQ. This CDR3 comprises 14 residues.

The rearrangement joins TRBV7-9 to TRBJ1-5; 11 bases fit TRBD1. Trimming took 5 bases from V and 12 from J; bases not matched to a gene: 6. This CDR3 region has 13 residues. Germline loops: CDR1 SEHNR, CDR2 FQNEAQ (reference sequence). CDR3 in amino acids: CASSPTGTGGQHF. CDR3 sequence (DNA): TGTGCCAGCAGCCCCACCGGGACAGGGGGCCAGCATTTT.

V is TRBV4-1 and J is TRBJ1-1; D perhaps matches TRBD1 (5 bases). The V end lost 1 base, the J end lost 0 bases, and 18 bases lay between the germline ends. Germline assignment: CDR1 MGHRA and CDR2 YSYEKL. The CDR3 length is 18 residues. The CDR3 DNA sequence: TGCGCCAGCAGCCAAGTCCCTCCGGCCACAGGACTGAACACTGAAGCTTTCTTT. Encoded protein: CASSQVPPATGLNTEAFF.

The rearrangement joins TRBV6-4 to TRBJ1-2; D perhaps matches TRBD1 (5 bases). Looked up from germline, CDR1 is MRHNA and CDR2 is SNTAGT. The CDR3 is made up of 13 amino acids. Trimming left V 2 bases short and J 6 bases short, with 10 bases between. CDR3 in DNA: TGTGCCAGCAGTGACCCGGCAGGGAATGGCTACACCTTC. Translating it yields CASSDPAGNGYTF.

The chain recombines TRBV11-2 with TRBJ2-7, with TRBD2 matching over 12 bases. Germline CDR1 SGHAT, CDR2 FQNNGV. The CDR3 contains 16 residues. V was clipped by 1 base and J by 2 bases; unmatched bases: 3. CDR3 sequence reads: CASSLATSGGPYEQYF. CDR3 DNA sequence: TGTGCCAGCAGCTTAGCTACTAGCGGGGGGCCCTACGAGCAGTACTTC.

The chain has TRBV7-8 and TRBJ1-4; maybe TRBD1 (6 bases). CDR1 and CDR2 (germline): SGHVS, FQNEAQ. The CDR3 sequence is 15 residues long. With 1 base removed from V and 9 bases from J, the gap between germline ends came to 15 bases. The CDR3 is CASSLGGGLRKKLFF. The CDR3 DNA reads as TGTGCCAGCAGCTTAGGGGGGGGCCTTAGAAAAAAACTGTTTTTT.

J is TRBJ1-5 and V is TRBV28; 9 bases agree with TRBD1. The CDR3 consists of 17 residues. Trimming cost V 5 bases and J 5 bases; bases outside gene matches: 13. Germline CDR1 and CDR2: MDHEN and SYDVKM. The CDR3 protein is CASSPGQGQLVDQPQHF. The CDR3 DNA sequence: TGTGCCAGCAGTCCGGGACAGGGACAATTAGTCGATCAGCCCCAGCATTTT.

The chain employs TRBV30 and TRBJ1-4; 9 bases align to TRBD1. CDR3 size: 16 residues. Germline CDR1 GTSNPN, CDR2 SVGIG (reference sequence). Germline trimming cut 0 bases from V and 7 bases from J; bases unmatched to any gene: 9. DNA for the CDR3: TGTGCCTGGAGTGTAAGCCTGAACAGGGGGCGTGAAAAACTGTTTTTT. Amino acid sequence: CAWSVSLNRGREKLFF.

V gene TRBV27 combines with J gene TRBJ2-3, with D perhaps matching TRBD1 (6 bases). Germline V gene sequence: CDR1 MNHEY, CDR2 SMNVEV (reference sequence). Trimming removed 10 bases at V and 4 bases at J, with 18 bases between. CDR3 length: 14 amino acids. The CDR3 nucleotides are TGTGCCACCCAGAGGGGGTTACGCGCAGATACGCAGTATTTT. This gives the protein CATQRGLRADTQYF.

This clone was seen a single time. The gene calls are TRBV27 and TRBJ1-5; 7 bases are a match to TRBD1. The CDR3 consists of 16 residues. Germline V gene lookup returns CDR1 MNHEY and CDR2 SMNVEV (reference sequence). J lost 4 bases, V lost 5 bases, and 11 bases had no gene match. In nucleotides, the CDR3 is TGTGCCAGCAGTCAGCTGATGTACAGGGGTAATCAGCCCCAGCATTTT. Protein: CASSQLMYRGNQPQHF.